This T cell receptor (beta chain) stems from a study of blood T cell repertoires in COVID-19. On the study more broadly: Italy, Spain and the United States were the sources of the convalescent and acute COVID-19 samples. In each case, the material was cDNA or gDNA derived from T cells, B-cell-depleted T cells, or PBMCs.

This CDR3 is 11 amino acids long. Germline-derived CDR1 and CDR2 are MNHEY and SVGAGI. The V and J ends lost 4 bases and 7 bases respectively, with 7 bases between them. In the study's own analysis: By means of reference gene primer amplification, nucleated cell counts were estimated. Only in-frame clones appear in the TCRdb table, and some are missing; sequencing was by immunoSEQ multiplex PCR. V and J calls and clone size come straight from that table; D and trimming were deduced from the DNA. The sample consists of around 100,000 clones, 84% of them appearing once. The sample consisted of peripheral blood. The TCR comes from a woman in her thirties or forties with acute or convalescent COVID-19. The rearrangement uses TRBV6-5 and TRBJ1-1; a weak D match, TRBD1 (5 bases). DNA of the CDR3: TGTGCCAGCAGTTCGGGGGGTGAAGCTTTCTTT. Protein: CASSSGGEAFF.